This T cell receptor beta chain was captured in a study of T cell changes during pregnancy in multiple sclerosis. Here immunoSEQ multiplex PCR was the method, and the copy in TCRdb shows in-frame clones only, minus some. The data contain about 60,000 clones, over 90% of them singletons. The CDR3 sequence is 14 residues long. CDR1 and CDR2 from the germline V gene are MNHEY and SVGAGI. V shed 7 bases and J 1 base; nucleotides not matched to a gene: 4. This TCR came from a female donor with multiple sclerosis, enrolled in a pregnancy study. The sample was peripheral blood, taken in the first trimester of pregnancy. This chain uses TRBV6-5 with TRBJ1-5; the match to TRBD1 covers 7 bases. The CDR3 DNA reads TGTGCCAGCAAAGAGGGGGCGAGCAATCAGCCCCAGCATTTT. Protein product: CASKEGASNQPQHF.